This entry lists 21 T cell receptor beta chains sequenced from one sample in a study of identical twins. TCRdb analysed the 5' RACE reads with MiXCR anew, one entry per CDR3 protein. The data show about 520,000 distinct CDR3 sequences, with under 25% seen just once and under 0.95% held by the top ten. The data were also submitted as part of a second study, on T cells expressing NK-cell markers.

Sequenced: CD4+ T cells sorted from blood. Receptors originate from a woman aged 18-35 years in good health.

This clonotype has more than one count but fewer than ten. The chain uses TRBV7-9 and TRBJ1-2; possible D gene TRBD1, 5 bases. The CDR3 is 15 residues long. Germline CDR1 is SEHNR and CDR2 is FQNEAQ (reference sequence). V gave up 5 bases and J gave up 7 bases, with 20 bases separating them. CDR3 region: CASSDLGQAYGGYTF. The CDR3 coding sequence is TGTGCCAGCAGCGACCTAGGACAAGCCTATGGTGGCTACACCTTC.

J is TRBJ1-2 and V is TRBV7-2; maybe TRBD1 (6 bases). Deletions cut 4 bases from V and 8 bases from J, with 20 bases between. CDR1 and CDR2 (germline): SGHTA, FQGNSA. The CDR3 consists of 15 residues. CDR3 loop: CASSSPFSGAGGYTF. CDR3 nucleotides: TGTGCCAGCAGCTCACCCTTCTCGGGGGCTGGAGGCTACACCTTC.

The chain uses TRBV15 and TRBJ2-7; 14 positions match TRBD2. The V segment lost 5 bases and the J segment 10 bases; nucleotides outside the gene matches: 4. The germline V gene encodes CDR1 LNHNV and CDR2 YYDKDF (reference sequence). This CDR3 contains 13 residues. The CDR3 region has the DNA TGTGCCACCAGCGGAGGACTAGCGGGAGGTCAGTACTTC. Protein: CATSGGLAGGQYF.

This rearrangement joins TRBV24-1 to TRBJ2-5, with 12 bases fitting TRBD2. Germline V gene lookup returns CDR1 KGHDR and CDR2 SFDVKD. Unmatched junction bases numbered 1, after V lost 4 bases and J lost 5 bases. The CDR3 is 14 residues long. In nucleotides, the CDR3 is TGTGCCACCAGTGACGGACTAGCGGGGGAGACCCAGTACTTC. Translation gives CATSDGLAGETQYF.

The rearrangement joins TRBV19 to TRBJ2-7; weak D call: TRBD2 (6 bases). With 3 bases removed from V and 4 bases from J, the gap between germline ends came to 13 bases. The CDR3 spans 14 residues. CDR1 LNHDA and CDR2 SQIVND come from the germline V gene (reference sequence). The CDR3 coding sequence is TGTGCCAGTAGTATGGACGGGAGAGGGTACGAGCAGTACTTC. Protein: CASSMDGRGYEQYF.

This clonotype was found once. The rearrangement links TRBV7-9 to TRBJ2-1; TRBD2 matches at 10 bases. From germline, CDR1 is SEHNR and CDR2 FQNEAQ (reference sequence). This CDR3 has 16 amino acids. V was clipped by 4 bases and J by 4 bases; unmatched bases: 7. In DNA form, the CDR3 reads TGTGCCAGCAGCTCCCATAGACTAGCGGGTTACAATGAGCAGTTCTTC. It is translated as CASSSHRLAGYNEQFF.

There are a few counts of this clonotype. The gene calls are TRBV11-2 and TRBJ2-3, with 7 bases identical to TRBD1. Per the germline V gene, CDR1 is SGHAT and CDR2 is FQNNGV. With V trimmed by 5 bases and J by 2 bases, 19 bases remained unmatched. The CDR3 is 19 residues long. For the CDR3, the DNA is TGTGCCAGCAGCCCGGGGCGACAGGGAAGGGGGAGCTACACAGATACGCAGTATTTT. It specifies CASSPGRQGRGSYTDTQYF.

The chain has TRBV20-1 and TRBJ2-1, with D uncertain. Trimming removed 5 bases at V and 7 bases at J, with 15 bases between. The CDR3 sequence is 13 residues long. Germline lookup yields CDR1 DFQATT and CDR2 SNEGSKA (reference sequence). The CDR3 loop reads CSASGVLLNEQFF. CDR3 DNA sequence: TGCAGTGCTTCCGGAGTTCTCTTGAATGAGCAGTTCTTC.

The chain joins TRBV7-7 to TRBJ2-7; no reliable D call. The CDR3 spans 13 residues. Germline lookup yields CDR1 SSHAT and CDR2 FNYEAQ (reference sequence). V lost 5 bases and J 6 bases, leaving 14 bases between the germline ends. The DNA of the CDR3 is TGTGCCAGCAGCCCCCGGCCGACTGGCGAGCAGTACTTC. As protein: CASSPRPTGEQYF.

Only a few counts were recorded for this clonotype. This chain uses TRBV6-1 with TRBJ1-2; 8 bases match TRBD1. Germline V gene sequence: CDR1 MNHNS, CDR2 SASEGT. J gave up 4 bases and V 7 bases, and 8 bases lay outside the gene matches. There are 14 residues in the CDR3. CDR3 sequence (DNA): TGTGCCAGCAAATGGTCAGGGGGCAGCTATGGCTACACCTTC. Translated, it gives CASKWSGGSYGYTF.

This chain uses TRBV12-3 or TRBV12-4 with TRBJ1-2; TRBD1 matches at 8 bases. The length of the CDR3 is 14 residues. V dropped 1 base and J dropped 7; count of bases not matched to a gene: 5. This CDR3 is CASSLGQGAFGYTF. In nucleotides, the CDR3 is TGTGCCAGCAGTTTAGGGCAGGGGGCGTTTGGCTACACCTTC.

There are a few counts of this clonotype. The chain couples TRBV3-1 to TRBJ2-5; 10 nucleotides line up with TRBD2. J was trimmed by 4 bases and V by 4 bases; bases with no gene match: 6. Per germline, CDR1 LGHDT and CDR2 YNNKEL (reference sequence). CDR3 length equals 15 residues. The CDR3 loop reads CASSPSGGQGETQYF. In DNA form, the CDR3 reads TGTGCCAGCAGCCCTAGCGGGGGCCAGGGAGAGACCCAGTACTTC.

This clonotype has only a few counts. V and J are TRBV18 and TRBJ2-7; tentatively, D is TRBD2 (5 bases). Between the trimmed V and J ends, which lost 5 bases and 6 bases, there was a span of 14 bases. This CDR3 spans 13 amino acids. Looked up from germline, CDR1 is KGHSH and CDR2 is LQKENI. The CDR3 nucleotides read TGTGCCAGCTCAGCCGCCAGCGGCGTCGAGCAGTACTTC. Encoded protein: CASSAASGVEQYF.

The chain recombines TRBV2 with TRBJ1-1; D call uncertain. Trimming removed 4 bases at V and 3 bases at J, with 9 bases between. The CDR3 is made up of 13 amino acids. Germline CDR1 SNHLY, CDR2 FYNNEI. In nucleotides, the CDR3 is TGTGCCAGCAGTGCGGTGTCGGACACTGAAGCTTTCTTT. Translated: CASSAVSDTEAFF.

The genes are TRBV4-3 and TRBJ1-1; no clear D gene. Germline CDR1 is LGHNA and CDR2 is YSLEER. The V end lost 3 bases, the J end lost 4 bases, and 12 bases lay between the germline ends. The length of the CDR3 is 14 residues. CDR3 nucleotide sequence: TGCGCCAGCAGCCAGGGAACGCGGGGCACTGAAGCTTTCTTT. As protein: CASSQGTRGTEAFF.

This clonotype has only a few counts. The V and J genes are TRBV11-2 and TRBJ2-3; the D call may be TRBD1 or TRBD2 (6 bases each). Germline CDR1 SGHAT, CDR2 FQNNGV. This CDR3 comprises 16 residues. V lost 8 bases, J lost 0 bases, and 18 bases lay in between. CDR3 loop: CASDTVTGTSTDTQYF. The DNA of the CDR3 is TGTGCCAGCGATACCGTTACAGGGACTAGCACAGATACGCAGTATTTT.

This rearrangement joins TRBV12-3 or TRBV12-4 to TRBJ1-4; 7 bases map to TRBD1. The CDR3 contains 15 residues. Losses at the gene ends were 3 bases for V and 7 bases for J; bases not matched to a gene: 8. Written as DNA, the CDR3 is TGTGCCAGCAGTTTTCGACAGGGAGGGGGTGAAAAACTGTTTTTT. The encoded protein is CASSFRQGGGEKLFF.

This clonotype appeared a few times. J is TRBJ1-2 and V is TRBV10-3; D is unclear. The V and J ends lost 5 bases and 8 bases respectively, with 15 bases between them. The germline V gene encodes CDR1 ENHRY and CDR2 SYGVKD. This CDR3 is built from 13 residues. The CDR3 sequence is CAISQHELEGYTF. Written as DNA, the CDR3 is TGTGCCATCAGTCAACATGAGCTCGAGGGCTACACCTTC.

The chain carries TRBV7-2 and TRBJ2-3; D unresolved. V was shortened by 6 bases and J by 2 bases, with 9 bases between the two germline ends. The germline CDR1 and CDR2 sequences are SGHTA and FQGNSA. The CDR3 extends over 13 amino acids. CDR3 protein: CASSYQPTDTQYF. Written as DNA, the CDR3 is TGTGCCAGCAGTTACCAACCCACAGATACGCAGTATTTT.

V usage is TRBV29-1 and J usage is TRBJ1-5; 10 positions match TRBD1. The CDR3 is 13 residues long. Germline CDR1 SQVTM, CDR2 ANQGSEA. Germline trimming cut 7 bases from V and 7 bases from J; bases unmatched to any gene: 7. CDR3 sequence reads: CSGGQGLGQPQHF. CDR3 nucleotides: TGCAGCGGGGGACAGGGGCTAGGGCAGCCCCAGCATTTT.

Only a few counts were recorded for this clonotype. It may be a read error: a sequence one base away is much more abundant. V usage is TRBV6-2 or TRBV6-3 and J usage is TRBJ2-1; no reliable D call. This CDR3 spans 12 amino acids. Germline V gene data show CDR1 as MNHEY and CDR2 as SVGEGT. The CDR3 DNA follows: TGTGCCAGCAGTTACTCCCACAATGAGCAGTTCTTC. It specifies CASSYSHNEQFF.